What follows are 17 T cell receptor beta chains derived from one specimen sequenced in a study of identical twins. TCRdb reprocessed the 5' RACE reads via MiXCR and lists one record per CDR3 protein. Counted here are roughly 720,000 distinct CDR3 sequences, about 20% occurring once; the ten biggest clones make up under 15%. These records were also assigned to another study, of T cells expressing NK-cell markers.

The specimen sequenced was PBMCs. These receptors all come from a woman younger than 35 in good health.

The chain combines TRBV7-9 with TRBJ2-5; tentative D call: TRBD1 (6 bases). Trimming stripped 2 bases from V and 5 bases from J, with 18 bases between. This CDR3 is 16 amino acids long. The germline CDR1 and CDR2 sequences are SEHNR and FQNEAQ (reference sequence). The chain's CDR3 is CASSLRQGTNLETQYF. The CDR3, as DNA: TGTGCCAGCAGCTTACGCCAGGGGACCAATTTGGAGACCCAGTACTTC.

The chain links TRBV6-6 to TRBJ2-7; no definite D call. The CDR3 consists of 13 residues. V shed 1 base and J shed 2 bases, with 6 bases lying between them. Germline V gives CDR1 MNHNY, CDR2 SVGAGI (reference sequence). CDR3 nucleotides: TGTGCCAGCAGTTACTTGGTAGCCTACGAGCAGTACTTC. Its translation: CASSYLVAYEQYF.

This chain links TRBV3-1 with TRBJ1-6; TRBD1 aligns across 7 bases. In germline, CDR1 is LGHDT, CDR2 YNNKEL (reference sequence). J lost 11 bases, V lost 0 bases, and 4 bases had no gene match. The CDR3 length is 14 residues. The CDR3 bases are TGTGCCAGCAGCCAAGAGGGACAGATGGCACCCCTCCACTTT. It encodes CASSQEGQMAPLHF. The full variable domain, in which reference TRBV3-1 and TRBJ1-6 provide the parts outside the CDR3, is DTAVSQTPKYLVTQMGNDKSIKCEQNLGHDTMYWYKQDSKKFLKIMFSYNNKELIINETVPNRFSPKSPDKAHLNLHINSLELGDSAVYFCASSQEGQMAPLHFGNGTRLTVT.

The chain has TRBV9 and TRBJ1-2; D gene ambiguous. The CDR3 covers 8 residues. Germline V gene sequence: CDR1 SGDLS, CDR2 YYNGEE. V was clipped by 7 bases and J by 6 bases, with 1 base between them. The CDR3 here is CASDGYTF. The CDR3 bases are TGTGCCAGCGATGGCTACACCTTC. The entire variable domain, with the rest obtained from reference TRBV9 and TRBJ1-2, is as follows: DSGVTQTPKHLITATGQRVTLRCSPRSGDLSVYWYQQSLDQGLQFLIQYYNGEERAKGNILERFSAQQFPDLHSELNLSSLELGDSALYFCASDGYTFGSGTRLTVV.

The chain employs TRBV28 and TRBJ2-1; TRBD2 agrees at 9 bases. Losses at the gene ends were 5 bases for V and 0 bases for J; bases not matched to a gene: 8. Germline values: CDR1 MDHEN, CDR2 SYDVKM. The CDR3 length is 17 residues. Written as DNA, the CDR3 is TGTGCCAGCAGTCCACCGCGGGGGGGGAGCTCCTACAATGAGCAGTTCTTC. Protein sequence: CASSPPRGGSSYNEQFF.

This clonotype was recorded a few times. The chain couples TRBV5-5 to TRBJ1-1, with a tentative D call TRBD1 (5 bases). From germline, CDR1 is SGHKS and CDR2 YYEKEE (reference sequence). CDR3 size: 14 residues. V was cut by 3 bases and J by 0 bases, with 9 bases left in between. The CDR3: CASSWDGLNTEAFF. The DNA of the CDR3 is TGTGCCAGCAGCTGGGACGGGTTGAACACTGAAGCTTTCTTT.

V is TRBV6-5 and J is TRBJ2-5, with D possibly being TRBD2 (5 bases). V was shortened by 2 bases and J by 2 bases, with 9 bases between the two germline ends. The CDR3 has 14 residues. Germline CDR1 and CDR2: MNHEY and SVGAGI. CDR3 sequence: CASSYGGIQETQYF. Written as DNA, the CDR3 is TGTGCCAGCAGTTACGGAGGAATTCAAGAGACCCAGTACTTC.

CDR3 residues: CASTDRPREGNSPLHF. CDR3 bases: TGTGCCAGCACCGACAGGCCCCGAGAGGGGAATTCACCCCTCCACTTT. V usage is TRBV6-4 and J usage is TRBJ1-6; weak D call: TRBD1 (6 bases). The V gene lost 7 bases and the J gene lost 7 bases, with 20 bases spanning the gap. CDR1 is MRHNA, CDR2 SNTAGT, per germline. This CDR3 contains 16 residues.

In this sample, this clonotype turned up a few times. The chain uses TRBV10-3 and TRBJ2-3; TRBD1 is a possible D gene (6 bases). The CDR3 is 13 amino acids. Deletions cut 9 bases from V and 3 bases from J, with 13 bases between. Germline V CDR1 and CDR2: ENHRY, SYGVKD. CDR3 coding DNA: TGTGCCATATCCGGGACACGGACAGATACGCAGTATTTT. Encoded protein: CAISGTRTDTQYF.

The chain couples TRBV10-3 to TRBJ2-4; a weak D match, TRBD1 (6 bases). V lost 8 bases to trimming and J lost 4 bases, with 15 bases between them. Looked up from germline, CDR1 is ENHRY and CDR2 is SYGVKD. The CDR3 runs 14 residues. Here the CDR3 DNA reads TGTGCCATCGGTTCAGGACAGATGAAAAACATTCAGTACTTC. It is translated as CAIGSGQMKNIQYF.

This clonotype was seen at least ten times. J is TRBJ2-1 and V is TRBV4-3; 11 nucleotides align to TRBD2. The V and J ends lost 0 bases and 6 bases, in that order; junction bases with no gene match: 7. This CDR3 comprises 17 residues. CDR1 is LGHNA, CDR2 YSLEER, per germline. CDR3 residues: CASSQEVRLAGGNEQFF. Written as DNA, the CDR3 is TGCGCCAGCAGCCAAGAAGTTCGGCTAGCGGGAGGCAATGAGCAGTTCTTC.

This clonotype occurred a few times. The chain combines TRBV12-3 or TRBV12-4 with TRBJ2-5; D is perhaps TRBD1 (6 bases). The CDR3 is 12 amino acids. Trimming pared 6 bases from V and 6 bases from J, leaving 11 bases between. The CDR3 DNA is TGTGCCAGCAGGGACAGCGGCAAGACCCAGTACTTC. Amino acids: CASRDSGKTQYF.

This clonotype was detected once. This sequence joins TRBV7-2 and TRBJ2-3, with D unresolved. Germline V gene data show CDR1 as SGHTA and CDR2 as FQGNSA. CDR3 size: 16 residues. Between the trimmed V and J ends, which lost 0 bases and 1 base, there was a span of 11 bases. CDR3 sequence reads: CASSLASRIGTDTQYF. In DNA form, the CDR3 reads TGTGCCAGCAGCTTAGCTTCTAGGATCGGCACAGATACGCAGTATTTT.

Written as DNA, the CDR3 is TGCGCCAGCAGCCAAGTAGGAGGAGGCCTCTACGAGCAGTACTTC. As protein: CASSQVGGGLYEQYF. This rearrangement joins TRBV4-3 to TRBJ2-7; tentative D call: TRBD2 (5 bases). The CDR3 sequence is 15 residues long. V was pared by 1 base and J by 3 bases, with 13 bases between. Germline CDR1 is LGHNA and CDR2 is YSLEER.

The rearrangement joins TRBV24-1 to TRBJ2-1, with D possibly TRBD2 on 6 matching bases. CDR1 is KGHDR, CDR2 SFDVKD, per germline. The CDR3 runs 13 residues. With 6 bases removed from V and 10 bases from J, the gap between germline ends came to 15 bases. CDR3 in amino acids: CATSLGGIGEQFF. The CDR3 DNA is TGTGCCACCAGTCTAGGAGGGATCGGCGAGCAGTTCTTC.

This clonotype was seen a handful of times. The V call is TRBV7-8, the J call TRBJ2-4; D could derive from TRBD1 or TRBD2 (5 bases each). The germline V gene has CDR1 SGHVS and CDR2 FQNEAQ. This CDR3 comprises 14 residues. Trimming left V 5 bases short and J 3 bases short, with 11 bases between. CDR3 in DNA: TGTGCCAGCAGCGGGACCGAGGGCAAAAACATTCAGTACTTC. It yields the protein CASSGTEGKNIQYF.

The chain links TRBV7-9 to TRBJ2-1; D perhaps matches TRBD2 (6 bases). Per the germline V gene, CDR1 is SEHNR and CDR2 is FQNEAQ (reference sequence). V lost 5 bases and J 9 bases, leaving 17 bases between the germline ends. This CDR3 is 14 amino acids long. CDR3 protein: CASSRGLARGEQFF. The CDR3, as DNA: TGTGCCAGCAGCCGGGGACTCGCCCGGGGTGAGCAGTTCTTC. The full variable domain, its missing parts supplied by reference TRBV7-9 and TRBJ2-1, is DTGVSQNPRHKITKRGQNVTFRCDPISEHNRLYWYRQTLGQGPEFLTYFQNEAQLEKSRLLSDRFSAERPKGSFSTLEIQRTEQGDSAMYLCASSRGLARGEQFFGPGTRLTVL.